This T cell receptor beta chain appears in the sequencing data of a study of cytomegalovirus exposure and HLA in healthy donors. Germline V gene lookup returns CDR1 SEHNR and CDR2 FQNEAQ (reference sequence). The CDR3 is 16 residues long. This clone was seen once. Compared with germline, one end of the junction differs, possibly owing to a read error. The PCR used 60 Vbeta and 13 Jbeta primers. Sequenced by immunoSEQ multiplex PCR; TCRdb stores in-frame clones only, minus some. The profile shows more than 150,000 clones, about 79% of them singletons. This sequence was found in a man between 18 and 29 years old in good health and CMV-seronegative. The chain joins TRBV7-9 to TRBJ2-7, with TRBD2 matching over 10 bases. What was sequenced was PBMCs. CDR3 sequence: CASSLGKREGSNEQYF. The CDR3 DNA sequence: TGTGCCAGCAGCTTGGGCAAGCGGGAGGGCTCCAACGAGCAGTACTTC.